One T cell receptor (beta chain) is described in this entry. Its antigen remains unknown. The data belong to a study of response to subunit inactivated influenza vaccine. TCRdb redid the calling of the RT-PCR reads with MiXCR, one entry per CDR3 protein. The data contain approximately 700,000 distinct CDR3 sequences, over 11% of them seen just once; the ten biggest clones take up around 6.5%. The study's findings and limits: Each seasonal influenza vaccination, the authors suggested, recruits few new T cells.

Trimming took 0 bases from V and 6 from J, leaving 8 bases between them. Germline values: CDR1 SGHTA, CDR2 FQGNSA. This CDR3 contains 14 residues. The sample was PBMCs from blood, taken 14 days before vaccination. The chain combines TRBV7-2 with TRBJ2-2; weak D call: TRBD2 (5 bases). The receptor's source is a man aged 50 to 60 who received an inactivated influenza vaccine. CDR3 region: CASSLAAEAGELFF. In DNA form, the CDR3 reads TGTGCCAGCAGCTTAGCGGCGGAGGCCGGGGAGCTGTTTTTT.